This TCR beta chain stems from a study of beta chain features in type 1 diabetes. Since all of the isolated RNA was reverse transcribed, expressed TCRB transcripts were what got sequenced. Libraries were prepared by immunoSEQ multiplex PCR; TCRdb keeps only in-frame clonotypes and omits some of them. The data contain roughly 400,000 clones, about 15% of them seen just once; the ten biggest clones take up under 0.02%. CDR3 length: 16 amino acids. Germline CDR1 and CDR2: SGDLS and YYNGEE. V lost 0 bases to trimming and J lost 0 bases; unmatched junction nucleotides: 4. The study's findings and limits: VDJ junctions in type 1 diabetes patients carried more deletions and fewer insertions. Resolution of whether HLA type affects TCRB rearrangement was not achieved here.

This clone came up a few times. What it recognizes is unknown. Sequencing was performed on naive CD4+ T cells from blood. The gene calls are TRBV9 and TRBJ2-5, with 8 bases that match TRBD2. The origin of this receptor is a woman aged 18 to 35 in good health. This CDR3 reads CASSVEAGGNQETQYF. The CDR3 DNA sequence: TGTGCCAGCAGCGTAGAGGCGGGGGGAAACCAAGAGACCCAGTACTTC.